This TCR beta chain emerged from a study of cytomegalovirus exposure and HLA in healthy donors. This clone was observed a single time. The primer mix had 60 Vbeta and 13 Jbeta primers. Clones were sequenced by immunoSEQ multiplex PCR, and TCRdb holds only the in-frame ones, with some missing. Of 95,000 to 150,000 clones listed, roughly 70% were seen once; the top ten hold approximately 3.8%. The CDR3 spans 16 residues. Germline assignment: CDR1 MGHRA and CDR2 YSYEKL. V lost 0 bases and J lost 6, with 17 bases in between. The chain carries TRBV4-1 and TRBJ1-1; D remains unclear. The sample taken for sequencing was PBMCs. This clonotype was obtained from a man younger than 45 in good health and CMV-seronegative. CDR3 amino acids: CASSQDPYGGFSEAFF. The CDR3 coding sequence is TGCGCCAGCAGCCAAGATCCTTACGGAGGGTTCTCTGAAGCTTTCTTT.